This paragraph covers one TCR beta chain sequence. Its binding antigen is unknown. No base quality values were provided; no much bigger clone lies one nucleotide off. The data are from a study of OX40 agonist ivuxolimab in advanced cancers. About the study as a whole: The costimulatory receptor OX40 (CD134) was targeted by ivuxolimab, a fully human IgG2 agonistic monoclonal antibody. Partial responses were achieved by three dose-escalation patients, of whom one had hepatocellular carcinoma and two had cutaneous melanoma. In the dose-escalation cohort, nearly 85% of patients were male, and the mean age was 60 years with a range of roughly 20 to 80. Of the roughly 52 dose-escalation patients, hepatocellular carcinoma was present in about 19, melanoma in around 15, renal cell carcinoma in 9 and head and neck cancer in 9. Patients were allowed to have had prior anti-PD-1, anti-PD-L1 or anti-CTLA-4 therapy, and more than 30% of the dose-escalation patients had previously received checkpoint inhibitors. The paper covers the monotherapy dose-escalation part of the phase I ivuxolimab trial, which included N of about 51 patients. The point of sequencing TCRbeta in the periphery was to test whether ivuxolimab changed TCR sequence diversity and drove clonal T-cell expansion. Intravenous ivuxolimab was administered to patients every 2 weeks at six dose levels: 0.01, 0.1, 0.3, 1.5, 3 and 10 mg/kg. Paper-wide results and their limitations: Low levels of normalized T-cell clonal expansion were also seen in some patients who did not respond. Partial responders in the 0.1-3.0 mg/kg groups had among the lowest normalized peripheral clonal expansion, especially among CD8+ T cells. Clonal expansion of both CD4+ and CD8+ blood T cells was observed from baseline to week 6 at doses 0.1 to 3.0 mg/kg. After ivuxolimab, expanded clones were on average more numerous among CD8+ T cells than among CD4+ T cells. Antigen specificity was not determined for the clonally expanded peripheral T cells.

From the germline V gene, CDR1 is MGHRA and CDR2 is YSYEKL. The CDR3 runs 15 residues from the cysteine to the phenylalanine. CDR3 DNA is the only sequence kept; it has 45 bases, read in frame from the first base. From V the trimming removes 6 bases and from J it removes 4 bases, while the gene matches leave 9 bases of the junction unaccounted for. For sequencing of the TCRbeta CDR3 region, genomic DNA was extracted from the sorted cells. The immunoSEQ Assay was used to sequence the TCRbeta CDR3 regions. TCRdb mirrors the immuneACCESS table, restricted to in-frame sequences. Some clones are absent from its copies; in checked studies, under half trace to an unresolved V gene, and the reason for the others is unknown. For this sample there are approximately 40,000 clones; approximately 90% appear just once. The ten most abundant clones make up around 13% of the sample. The trial excluded patients who had a history of autoimmune disease or were on systemic immunosuppression. Peripheral blood for TCR sequencing was drawn from every dose cohort at baseline, at cycle 4 day 1 and at cycle 7 day 1. Samples came from an open-label, multicenter, first-in-human phase I dose-escalation trial of ivuxolimab. Adults with locally advanced or metastatic melanoma, renal cell carcinoma, hepatocellular carcinoma or head and neck squamous cell carcinoma were enrolled in the trial. Before TCR sequencing, CD4+ T cells and CD8+ T cells were sorted from peripheral blood as separate populations.

Sequencing was performed on CD4+ or CD8+ T cells sorted from blood, taken in a trial of the OX40 agonist ivuxolimab. The V and J genes are TRBV4-1 and TRBJ2-1, with 7 bases in between that match TRBD1. This sequence was found in an adult with an advanced solid tumor such as melanoma, head and neck, liver or kidney cancer. The DNA sequence is given as TGCGCCAGCAGTCCGTGGACAGGCGATTACAATGAGCAGTTCTTC. Its translation reads: CASSPWTGDYNEQFF.